A selection of T cell receptor beta chains follows, all from one sample in a study of cytomegalovirus exposure and HLA in healthy donors. Sequencing used immunoSEQ multiplex PCR; TCRdb keeps in-frame clones, though not all of them. The data hold 200,000 to 250,000 clones, with about 77% observed a single time. Sequenced material: PBMCs. All receptors come from a woman between 25 and 40 years old in good health and CMV-seronegative. CDR3s include the opening cysteine and the closing phenylalanine or tryptophan. A D gene is named only where the DNA matches it firmly. Expanded clones are given a class, and other clones once, few, many or no size at all.

CDR3 protein | CDR3 DNA | V gene | D gene | J gene | CDR3 length | clone size
CASSLTINTEAFF | TGTGCCAGCAGCCTCACAATCAACACTGAAGCTTTCTTT | TRBV7-2 | - | TRBJ1-1 | 13 | -
CASSTDGGGDTQYF | TGTGCCAGTAGTACGGACGGGGGGGGAGATACGCAGTATTTT | TRBV19 | TRBD2 | TRBJ2-3 | 14 | -
CSVEFDGYTF | TGCAGCGTTGAATTCGATGGCTACACCTTC | TRBV29-1 | - | TRBJ1-2 | 10 | -
CASSFSQGHSPLHF | TGTGCCAGCAGCTTTAGTCAGGGTCATTCACCCCTCCACTTT | TRBV7-9 | - | TRBJ1-6 | 14 | -
CASSPSPDRVNEQYF | TGTGCCAGCAGCCCATCCCCAGACAGGGTAAACGAGCAGTACTTC | TRBV7-6 | TRBD1 | TRBJ2-7 | 15 | -
CASSYGRPYEQYF | TGTGCCAGCAGTTATGGGAGACCCTACGAGCAGTACTTC | TRBV6-5 | - | TRBJ2-7 | 13 | few
CASSPSSGTRLAYEQYF | TGTGCCAGCTCACCGTCCTCCGGGACACGCTTAGCCTACGAGCAGTACTTC | TRBV18 | - | TRBJ2-7 | 17 | -
CATSSGTVYNEQFF | TGTGCCACCAGCAGTGGGACAGTCTACAATGAGCAGTTCTTC | TRBV15 | TRBD1 | TRBJ2-1 | 14 | -
CASSYGGLTEAFF | TGTGCCAGCAGTTACGGAGGGTTGACTGAAGCTTTCTTT | TRBV6-5 | - | TRBJ1-1 | 13 | few
CAISGTGTGAYNEQFF | TGTGCCATCAGTGGTACCGGGACAGGGGCCTACAATGAGCAGTTCTTC | TRBV10-3 | TRBD1 | TRBJ2-1 | 16 | once
CASSFGAGRYEQYF | TGTGCCAGCAGTTTCGGGGCGGGAAGGTACGAGCAGTACTTC | TRBV27 | - | TRBJ2-7 | 14 | -
CASSPGLAGGLLYNEQFF | TGTGCCAGCAGTCCGGGACTAGCGGGGGGCCTCCTCTACAATGAGCAGTTCTTC | TRBV11-1 | TRBD2 | TRBJ2-1 | 18 | -
CASSELVDPNTGELFF | TGTGCCAGCAGTGAATTAGTCGATCCTAACACCGGGGAGCTGTTTTTT | TRBV25-1 | - | TRBJ2-2 | 16 | -
CASRVDSNTEAFF | TGTGCCAGCAGGGTAGACAGCAACACTGAAGCTTTCTTT | TRBV7-6 | - | TRBJ1-1 | 13 | few
CASSLTSASSYEQYF | TGTGCCAGCAGCCTCACTAGCGCTTCCTCCTACGAGCAGTACTTC | TRBV11-2 | TRBD2 | TRBJ2-7 | 15 | -
CASRLQGSEAFF | TGTGCCAGCAGACTACAGGGTTCAGAAGCTTTCTTT | TRBV28 | - | TRBJ1-1 | 12 | -
CASSLERTAEAFF | TGTGCCAGCAGCTTAGAGAGGACAGCCGAAGCTTTCTTT | TRBV11-2 | - | TRBJ1-1 | 13 | once
CASSAGTSGNIQYF | TGTGCCAGTAGTGCAGGGACTAGCGGAAACATTCAGTACTTC | TRBV19 | TRBD2 | TRBJ2-4 | 14 | -
CATSRLGTGGSYEQYF | TGTGCCACCAGCAGGTTGGGGACAGGGGGCTCCTACGAGCAGTACTTC | TRBV15 | TRBD1 | TRBJ2-7 | 16 | few
CASSPSRGTEAFF | TGTGCCAGCAGCCCCAGCAGGGGAACTGAAGCTTTCTTT | TRBV7-3 | - | TRBJ1-1 | 13 | -
CSSSLAVQGRGYEQYF | TGTTCCAGCAGCTTAGCGGTGCAGGGAAGGGGCTACGAGCAGTACTTC | TRBV7-9 | - | TRBJ2-7 | 16 | -
CASSFSRYYMNTEAFF | TGTGCCAGCAGTTTCTCCAGATACTACATGAACACTGAAGCTTTCTTT | TRBV28 | - | TRBJ1-1 | 16 | -
CASGLAGSSYNEQFF | TGTGCCAGCGGCCTCGCGGGGAGCTCCTACAATGAGCAGTTCTTC | TRBV6-5 | - | TRBJ2-1 | 15 | -
CASLAGGGDTQYF | TGTGCTAGTCTAGCGGGAGGGGGTGATACGCAGTATTTT | TRBV12-5 | TRBD2 | TRBJ2-3 | 13 | -
CAWRRDRVEGKGSYTF | TGTGCCTGGAGGAGGGACAGGGTGGAGGGGAAGGGAAGCTACACCTTC | TRBV30 | TRBD1 | TRBJ1-2 | 16 | -
CASSLVRYQETQYF | TGCGCCAGCAGCTTGGTCCGGTACCAAGAGACCCAGTACTTC | TRBV5-1 | - | TRBJ2-5 | 14 | -
CASSEDAQANYGYTF | TGTGCCAGCAGTGAGGATGCACAGGCAAACTATGGCTACACCTTC | TRBV2 | - | TRBJ1-2 | 15 | -
CASSQKLGPSGTEAFF | TGTGCCAGCAGCCAAAAGTTGGGCCCCTCGGGAACTGAAGCTTTCTTT | TRBV4-2 | - | TRBJ1-1 | 16 | -
CASTLLTGINYGYTF | TGTGCCAGCACCCTTCTGACAGGGATTAACTATGGCTACACCTTC | TRBV27 | TRBD1 | TRBJ1-2 | 15 | -
CASSPGQVETQYF | TGTGCCAGCAGTCCTGGACAGGTCGAGACCCAGTACTTC | TRBV28 | TRBD1 | TRBJ2-5 | 13 | once
CASSRDRGYSPLHF | TGTGCCAGCAGCCGGGACAGGGGATATTCACCCCTCCACTTT | TRBV27 | TRBD1 | TRBJ1-6 | 14 | few
CATPQTDYSNQPQHF | TGTGCCACGCCTCAAACCGACTATAGCAATCAGCCCCAGCATTTT | TRBV6-1 | - | TRBJ1-5 | 15 | -
CASSFAGENYNEQFF | TGTGCCAGCAGTTTTGCGGGGGAGAATTACAATGAGCAGTTCTTC | TRBV28 | TRBD2 | TRBJ2-1 | 15 | -
CASSLGLDTEAFF | TGTGCCAGCAGCTTAGGGCTTGACACCGAAGCTTTCTTT | TRBV11-3 | - | TRBJ1-1 | 13 | -
CASRQGSSTDTQYF | TGTGCCAGCAGGCAGGGCAGTAGCACAGATACGCAGTATTTT | TRBV2 | - | TRBJ2-3 | 14 | -
CASSRPGGGETQYF | TGTGCCAGCAGCCGCCCCGGAGGAGGGGAGACCCAGTACTTC | TRBV5-6 | - | TRBJ2-5 | 14 | -
CASSQKTSGEWAYEQYF | TGCGCCAGCAGCCAAAAGACTAGCGGGGAGTGGGCCTACGAGCAGTACTTC | TRBV4-1 | TRBD2 | TRBJ2-7 | 17 | -
CASSAEGDGTEAFF | TGTGCCAGCAGCGCCGAAGGGGATGGCACTGAAGCTTTCTTT | TRBV9 | - | TRBJ1-1 | 14 | -
CASTLRLASTGELFF | TGTGCCAGCACCCTAAGACTAGCTTCGACCGGGGAGCTGTTTTTT | TRBV27 | TRBD2 | TRBJ2-2 | 15 | -
CASSRSNWTGGYEQYF | TGTGCCAGCTCACGGAGTAACTGGACAGGGGGCTACGAGCAGTACTTC | TRBV18 | TRBD1 | TRBJ2-7 | 16 | -
CASSPRGSLYGYTF | TGCGCCAGCAGCCCAAGGGGATCCCTCTATGGCTACACCTTC | TRBV4-1 | - | TRBJ1-2 | 14 | -
CASSPRLTDTQYF | TGTGCCAGCAGCCCACGACTAACAGATACGCAGTATTTT | TRBV7-8 | - | TRBJ2-3 | 13 | -
CASSLEFRTSGIEQFF | TGTGCCAGCAGTTTAGAATTCAGGACTAGCGGGATAGAGCAGTTCTTC | TRBV27 | TRBD2 | TRBJ2-1 | 16 | -
CASSLTGVNTEAFF | TGCGCCAGCAGCTTGACAGGGGTGAACACTGAAGCTTTCTTT | TRBV5-1 | TRBD1 | TRBJ1-1 | 14 | -
CSARTGGEQYF | TGCAGTGCTCGGACAGGGGGCGAGCAGTACTTC | TRBV20-1 | TRBD1 | TRBJ2-7 | 11 | -
CASRTGTLRYEQYF | TGCGCCAGCAGAACCGGGACTCTACGGTACGAGCAGTACTTC | TRBV10-2 | - | TRBJ2-7 | 14 | -
CASSVVGANSPLHF | TGTGCCAGCAGCGTAGTGGGGGCTAATTCACCCCTCCACTTT | TRBV9 | - | TRBJ1-6 | 14 | -
CASSPTTGGPNYGYTF | TGTGCCAGCTCACCGACCACGGGAGGGCCGAACTATGGCTACACCTTC | TRBV18 | - | TRBJ1-2 | 16 | -